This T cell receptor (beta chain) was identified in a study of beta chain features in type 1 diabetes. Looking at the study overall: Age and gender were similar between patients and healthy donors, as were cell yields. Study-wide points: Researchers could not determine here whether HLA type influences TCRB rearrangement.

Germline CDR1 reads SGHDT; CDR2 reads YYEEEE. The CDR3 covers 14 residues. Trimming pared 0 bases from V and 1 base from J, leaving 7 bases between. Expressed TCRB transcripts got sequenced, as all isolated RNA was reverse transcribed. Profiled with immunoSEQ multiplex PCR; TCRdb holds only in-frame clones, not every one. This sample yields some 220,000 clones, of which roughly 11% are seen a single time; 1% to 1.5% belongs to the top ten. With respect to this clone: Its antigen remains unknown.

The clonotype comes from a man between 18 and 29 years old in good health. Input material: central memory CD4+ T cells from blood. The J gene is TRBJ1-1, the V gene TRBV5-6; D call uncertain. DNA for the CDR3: TGTGCCAGCAGCTTGGTACCGCGGAACACTGAAGCTTTCTTT. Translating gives CASSLVPRNTEAFF. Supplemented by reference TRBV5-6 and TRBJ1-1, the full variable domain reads DAGVTQSPTHLIKTRGQQVTLRCSPKSGHDTVSWYQQALGQGPQFIFQYYEEEERQRGNFPDRFSGHQFPNYSSELNVNALLLGDSALYLCASSLVPRNTEAFFGQGTRLTVV.